This T cell receptor (beta chain) was obtained from a study of cytomegalovirus exposure and HLA in healthy donors. Study findings and constraints: Most TCR beta V segments were productive about 87% or about 30% of the time in an earlier analysis. It was likely that a cluster of highly shared sequence variants was a sequencing artifact. Several of the most significant clusters were apparently associated with common viral pathogens in a later analysis.

The V and J ends lost 0 bases and 7 bases respectively, with 12 bases between them. The CDR3 length is 13 residues. The germline CDR1 and CDR2 sequences are GTSNPN and SVGIG (reference sequence). Researchers ran the PCR with 60 Vbeta and 13 Jbeta primers. Profiling relied on immunoSEQ multiplex PCR, and the TCRdb table lists in-frame clones only, not all of them. Among about 120,000 clones, 74% were seen once, and the ten largest hold just over 2%. Comments on this clone: Its antigen remains unknown.

Donors had nominal health at sampling but likely had unrecorded immune exposures. Sample: PBMCs. The rearrangement joins TRBV30 to TRBJ1-1; D ambiguous. The receptor comes from a human donor in good health. The CDR3 here is CAWSVLQNGEAFF. Written as DNA, the CDR3 is TGTGCCTGGAGTGTCCTACAGAACGGTGAAGCTTTCTTT. Full variable domain (missing parts from reference TRBV30 and TRBJ1-1): SQTIHQWPATLVQPVGSPLSLECTVEGTSNPNLYWYRQAAGRGLQLLFYSVGIGQISSEVPQNLSASRPQDRQFILSSKKLLLSDSGFYLCAWSVLQNGEAFFGQGTRLTVV.